This is a list of T cell receptor beta chains from one sample in a study of shared clonotypes between healthy human individuals. Some clones are missing from TCRdb's copy, which holds only in-frame ones; the method was immunoSEQ multiplex PCR. The table records hundreds of thousands of clones, about 95% of them present only once. The sequenced sample consisted of naive CD8+ T cells sorted from blood. All receptors come from a woman in her 30s in good health. Both conserved end residues are part of each CDR3. The order of the fields is J gene, V gene, D gene, CDR3 protein. D genes are given only for firm matches.

>TRBJ2-3|TRBV7-9|NA
CASSGTSSEGTDTQYF
>TRBJ2-1|TRBV28|TRBD2
CASSRLATNNEQFF
>TRBJ1-5|TRBV14|NA
CASSQDREGLSNQPQHF
>TRBJ1-2|TRBV5-1|NA
CASRTGVRGWGGYTF
>TRBJ2-2|TRBV28|NA
CASSLSASDGTGELFF
>TRBJ1-1|TRBV28|NA
CASSLPWRSGLTEAFF
>TRBJ2-1|TRBV27|TRBD1
CASSSGQGTFLDEQFF
>TRBJ2-2|TRBV10-3|NA
CAISESNTGELFF
>TRBJ2-7|TRBV11-2|NA
CASSFGSEQYF
>TRBJ2-3|TRBV19|TRBD2
CASSTLAGADTQYF
>TRBJ2-2|TRBV15|NA
CATSRVGAAGTGELFF
>TRBJ2-3|TRBV28|NA
CASSSADTQYF
>TRBJ1-4|TRBV2|NA
CASRDRSATNEKLFF
>TRBJ2-3|TRBV13|NA
CASSLIRTDTQYF
>TRBJ1-1|TRBV6-5|NA
CASRGGNTEAFF
>TRBJ2-1|TRBV11-2|TRBD2
CASSLTTGTSGRNEQFF
>TRBJ1-1|TRBV7-9|NA
CASSLVWGANTEAFF
>TRBJ1-4|TRBV7-9|NA
CAGRTDGEKLFF
>TRBJ1-5|TRBV7-8|TRBD1
CASSPVGTESNQPQHF
>TRBJ2-7|TRBV5-1|TRBD2
CASSFLGGLGFIYEQYF
>TRBJ1-5|TRBV28|NA
CASSSRDSGYSNQPQHF
>TRBJ2-1|TRBV27|TRBD2
CASSPYRTSGQSYNEQFF
>TRBJ2-7|TRBV4-1|TRBD2
CASSQDRSGGSYEQYF
>TRBJ2-3|TRBV7-9|NA
CASMSGRLNTQYF
>TRBJ1-1|TRBV28|NA
CASSFIHTEAFF
>TRBJ1-2|TRBV28|NA
CASSLQILYGYTF
>TRBJ2-7|TRBV27|TRBD1
CASRSRQGSISYEQYF
>TRBJ1-1|TRBV27|NA
CASSSGGTEAFF
>TRBJ2-7|TRBV29-1|NA
CSVTQLASYEQYF